A single sample is the source of the 21 T cell receptor beta chains below, sequenced in a study of cytomegalovirus exposure and HLA in healthy donors. Assay: immunoSEQ multiplex PCR; the TCRdb copy retains only in-frame clones and omits some. In the table there are over 200,000 clones, 80% to 90% of which are singletons. Sequencing was done on a sample of PBMCs. These receptors all stem from a woman under 30 in good health and CMV-seronegative.

The V and J genes are TRBV2 and TRBJ2-5; D possibly corresponds to TRBD1 (7 bases). Germline CDR1 is SNHLY and CDR2 is FYNNEI. Trimming removed 2 bases at V and 4 bases at J, with 8 bases between. The CDR3 runs to 13 residues. The CDR3: CASSEQGGETQYF. CDR3 sequence (DNA): TGTGCCAGCAGTGAACAGGGGGGAGAGACCCAGTACTTC.

The chain combines TRBV6-5 with TRBJ2-7, with D possibly matching TRBD1 (6 bases). CDR1 is MNHEY, CDR2 SVGAGI, per germline. V lost 0 bases and J lost 2, with 11 bases in between. This CDR3 has 15 residues. CDR3 loop: CASSYSDSEAYEQYF. CDR3 nucleotide sequence: TGTGCCAGCAGTTACTCGGACAGCGAAGCCTACGAGCAGTACTTC.

The chain is built from TRBV18 and TRBJ2-5; 9 positions agree with TRBD2. Germline CDR1 is KGHSH and CDR2 is LQKENI. J lost 2 bases, V lost 4 bases, and 5 bases had no gene match. This CDR3 has 15 residues. The CDR3: CASSLVAGVQETQYF. In nucleotides, the CDR3 is TGTGCCAGCTCACTTGTAGCGGGAGTACAAGAGACCCAGTACTTC. Complete variable domain (other parts from reference TRBV18 and TRBJ2-5): NAGVMQNPRHLVRRRGQEARLRCSPMKGHSHVYWYRQLPEEGLKFMVYLQKENIIDESGMPKERFSAEFPKEGPSILRIQQVVRGDSAAYFCASSLVAGVQETQYFGPGTRLLVL.

The chain carries TRBV7-2 and TRBJ2-1, with 11 bases identical to TRBD2. The V gene end was trimmed by 5 bases and the J gene end by 3 bases; junction bases not matched to a gene: 9. Germline values: CDR1 SGHTA, CDR2 FQGNSA. The CDR3 is made up of 17 amino acids. The DNA of the CDR3 is TGTGCCAGCAGCCACCCGCCGGGACTAGCGGTCTACAATGAGCAGTTCTTC. It translates to CASSHPPGLAVYNEQFF.

The chain combines TRBV7-9 with TRBJ1-2; the D gene is possibly TRBD1 (5 bases). V gave up 6 bases and J gave up 5 bases, with 22 bases separating them. The CDR3 consists of 16 residues. Germline values: CDR1 SEHNR, CDR2 FQNEAQ (reference sequence). The CDR3 loop is CASRGAAEGPRYGYTF. The CDR3 region has the DNA TGTGCCAGCAGGGGAGCGGCGGAGGGACCTCGTTATGGCTACACCTTC.

V gene TRBV7-3 combines with J gene TRBJ2-5; D gene uncertain. This CDR3 region has 13 residues. The germline V and J ends were trimmed by 2 bases and 1 base, with 5 bases remaining between them. CDR1 is SGHTA and CDR2 is FQGTGA in the germline V gene. The CDR3 is CASSLSGQETQYF. The CDR3 bases are TGTGCCAGCAGCTTATCGGGCCAAGAGACCCAGTACTTC.

This clone showed up just once. One end of the junction varies from germline; a read error may be responsible. The V gene is TRBV7-8, the J gene TRBJ2-5; 12 nucleotides agree with TRBD2. CDR1 is SGHVS and CDR2 is FQNEAQ in the germline V gene. The CDR3 has 15 residues. This chain's CDR3 is CASSPSTSGSPPRNF. The CDR3 DNA reads as TGTGCCAGCAGCCCCTCGACTAGCGGGAGCCCTCCGAGAAACTTC.

This rearrangement joins TRBV7-2 to TRBJ2-7, with TRBD2 matching 9 bases. Germline V CDR1 and CDR2: SGHTA, FQGNSA. Trimming at V came to 5 bases and at J to 6 bases, leaving 11 bases not matched to a gene. CDR3 size: 15 residues. This CDR3 is CASSRAGLAGSEQYF. The CDR3 DNA reads as TGTGCCAGCAGCCGGGCAGGGCTAGCGGGGAGCGAGCAGTACTTC.

The chain joins TRBV19 to TRBJ2-1, with 9 bases aligning to TRBD2. The CDR3 runs to 14 residues. With 6 bases clipped from V and 7 bases from J, the junction kept 7 bases outside the gene matches. In germline, CDR1 is LNHDA, CDR2 SQIVND (reference sequence). CDR3 loop: CASRLAGSGNEQFF. In DNA, the CDR3 is TGTGCCAGTAGGCTAGCGGGGAGCGGGAATGAGCAGTTCTTC. The variable domain in full, with the rest retrieved from reference TRBV19 and TRBJ2-1, is DGGITQSPKYLFRKEGQNVTLSCEQNLNHDAMYWYRQDPGQGLRLIYYSQIVNDFQKGDIAEGYSVSREKKESFPLTVTSAQKNPTAFYLCASRLAGSGNEQFFGPGTRLTVL.

The chain combines TRBV9 with TRBJ2-3, with 8 nucleotides matching TRBD1. V lost 0 bases to trimming and J lost 5 bases; unmatched junction nucleotides: 5. The CDR3 is made up of 15 amino acids. Per germline, CDR1 SGDLS and CDR2 YYNGEE. CDR3 nucleotides: TGTGCCAGCAGCGTAGGAGGACAGGGCAAAGATACGCAGTATTTT. Protein sequence: CASSVGGQGKDTQYF.

The chain employs TRBV28 and TRBJ2-5, with TRBD1 matching over 7 bases. Unmatched junction bases numbered 15, after V lost 4 bases and J lost 4 bases. The CDR3 extends over 17 amino acids. CDR1 is MDHEN, CDR2 SYDVKM, per germline. The CDR3 DNA sequence: TGTGCCAGCAGTTATCCTCTTCTACAGGGGAATGGAGAGACCCAGTACTTC. This gives the protein CASSYPLLQGNGETQYF.

J is TRBJ2-1 and V is TRBV19, with a weak D call TRBD2 (5 bases). Germline V lookup: CDR1 LNHDA, CDR2 SQIVND (reference sequence). V lost 3 bases and J 5 bases, leaving 8 bases between the germline ends. This CDR3 region has 13 residues. The CDR3 protein is CASSIRDDNEQFF. The CDR3, as DNA: TGTGCCAGTAGTATTCGGGATGACAATGAGCAGTTCTTC.

To note about this clone: Other DNA sequences from this sample encode an identical CDR3 as well. This sequence joins TRBV9 and TRBJ2-7; 13 nucleotides match TRBD2. The germline V gene has CDR1 SGDLS and CDR2 YYNGEE. The J segment lost 4 bases and the V segment lost 0 bases, leaving 4 bases of the junction unmatched. This CDR3 spans 16 amino acids. The CDR3 reads CASSVGGTSGTYEQYF. The CDR3 DNA reads as TGTGCCAGCAGCGTAGGAGGGACTAGCGGGACGTACGAGCAGTACTTC.

CDR3 amino acids: CASSLISVAGRTDTQYF. CDR3 nucleotide sequence: TGCGCCAGCAGCTTGATCTCGGTAGCGGGCCGCACAGATACGCAGTATTTT. This chain uses TRBV5-1 with TRBJ2-3, with 7 bases lining up with TRBD2. Per germline, CDR1 SGHRS and CDR2 YFSETQ. Germline trimming cut 1 base from V and 1 base from J; bases unmatched to any gene: 9. There are 17 residues in the CDR3.

The genes are TRBV7-6 and TRBJ2-5, with D possibly being TRBD2 (5 bases). Trimming shortened V by 8 bases and J by 5 bases, and 9 bases separated the two germline ends. Germline V gives CDR1 SGHVS, CDR2 FNYEAQ. CDR3 size: 11 residues. Here the CDR3 DNA reads TGTGCCAGCCGAAGAGGGGAGACCCAGTACTTC. Translating it yields CASRRGETQYF.

The gene calls are TRBV2 and TRBJ2-3; TRBD2 aligns across 8 bases. The CDR3 contains 13 residues. The J segment lost 6 bases and the V segment lost 10 bases, leaving 9 bases of the junction unmatched. Germline V lookup: CDR1 SNHLY, CDR2 FYNNEI. The CDR3 nucleotides read TGTGCCACCCAAGCGGGAGATAGCGATACGCAGTATTTT. Amino acids: CATQAGDSDTQYF.

V is TRBV9 and J is TRBJ2-1; 7 positions agree with TRBD2. CDR3 length: 14 amino acids. Germline V CDR1 and CDR2: SGDLS, YYNGEE. V was clipped by 4 bases and J by 0 bases; unmatched bases: 1. The CDR3 loop is CASSPSGSYNEQFF. DNA for the CDR3: TGTGCCAGCAGCCCTAGCGGCTCCTACAATGAGCAGTTCTTC.

V gene TRBV6-1 combines with J gene TRBJ2-2, with 11 bases that match TRBD1. The junction had 1 base not matched to a gene; V was cut back by 4 bases and J by 3 bases. Germline CDR1 reads MNHNS; CDR2 reads SASEGT. The CDR3 is 15 residues long. CDR3 coding DNA: TGTGCCAGCAGTGGGACAGGGGGCGACACCGGGGAGCTGTTTTTT. Translation gives CASSGTGGDTGELFF.

The CDR3: CASSLGKGVLYNEQFF. Written as DNA, the CDR3 is TGTGCCAGCAGCTTAGGAAAAGGGGTCCTGTACAATGAGCAGTTCTTC. The chain employs TRBV7-9 and TRBJ2-1, with D maybe TRBD1 (5 bases). The CDR3 is 16 residues long. Germline CDR1 is SEHNR and CDR2 is FQNEAQ (reference sequence). V gave up 1 base and J gave up 4 bases, with 14 bases separating them.

This sequence joins TRBV28 and TRBJ2-2; the D is unclear. Germline CDR1 is MDHEN and CDR2 is SYDVKM. Trimming removed 7 bases at V and 4 bases at J, with 16 bases between. The CDR3 extends over 15 amino acids. This CDR3 is CASNRVTHSTGELFF. The CDR3 coding sequence is TGTGCCAGCAATCGCGTGACGCACAGCACCGGGGAGCTGTTTTTT. Variable domain in full (rest from reference TRBV28 and TRBJ2-2): DVKVTQSSRYLVKRTGEKVFLECVQDMDHENMFWYRQDPGLGLRLIYFSYDVKMKEKGDIPEGYSVSREKKERFSLILESASTNQTSMYLCASNRVTHSTGELFFGEGSRLTVL.

V and J are TRBV6-1 and TRBJ1-2, with a weak D call TRBD1 (6 bases). This CDR3 contains 11 residues. With 5 bases removed from V and 12 bases from J, the gap between germline ends came to 13 bases. Per germline, CDR1 MNHNS and CDR2 SASEGT. The DNA for the CDR3 is TGTGCCAGCAGTAACAGGGTAAATAACACCTTC. Its protein is CASSNRVNNTF.